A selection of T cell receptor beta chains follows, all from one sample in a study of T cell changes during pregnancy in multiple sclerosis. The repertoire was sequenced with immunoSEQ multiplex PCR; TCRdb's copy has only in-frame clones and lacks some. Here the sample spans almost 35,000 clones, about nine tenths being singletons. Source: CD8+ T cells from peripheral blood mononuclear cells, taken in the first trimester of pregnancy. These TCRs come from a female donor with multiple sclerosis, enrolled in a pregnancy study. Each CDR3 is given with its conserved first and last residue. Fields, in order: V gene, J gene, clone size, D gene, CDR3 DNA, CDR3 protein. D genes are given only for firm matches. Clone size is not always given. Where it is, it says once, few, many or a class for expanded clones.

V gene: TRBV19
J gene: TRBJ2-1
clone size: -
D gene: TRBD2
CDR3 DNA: TGTGCCAGTAGTATTGCGGGAGCAAATTATGAGCAGTTCTTC
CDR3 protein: CASSIAGANYEQFF

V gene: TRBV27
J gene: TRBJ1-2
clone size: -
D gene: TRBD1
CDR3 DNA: TGTGCCAGCAGTTCGTCCGGGACAGGGACCGCCGGATATGGCTACACCTTC
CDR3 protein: CASSSSGTGTAGYGYTF

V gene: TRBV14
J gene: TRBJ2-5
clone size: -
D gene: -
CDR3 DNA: TGTGCCAGCAGCCAAGGGGGGGATCACGGGGAGACCCAGTACTTC
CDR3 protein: CASSQGGDHGETQYF

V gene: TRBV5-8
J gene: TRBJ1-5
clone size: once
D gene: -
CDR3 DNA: TGTGCCAGCAGCTACGACCGGGATCAGCCCCAGCATTTT
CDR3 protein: CASSYDRDQPQHF

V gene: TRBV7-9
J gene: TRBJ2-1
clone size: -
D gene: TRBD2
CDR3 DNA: TGTGCCAGCAGCACGATTCAGGGACTACCAAATGAGCAGTTCTTC
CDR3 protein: CASSTIQGLPNEQFF

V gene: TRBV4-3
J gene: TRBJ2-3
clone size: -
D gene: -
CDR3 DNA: TGCGCCAGCAGCCAAGGGACAGCTAGCACAGATACGCAGTATTTT
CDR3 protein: CASSQGTASTDTQYF

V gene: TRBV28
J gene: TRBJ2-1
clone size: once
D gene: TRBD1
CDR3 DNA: TGTGCCAGCAGCTTCCTCCTGACAGGGAATGAGCAGTTCTTC
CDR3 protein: CASSFLLTGNEQFF

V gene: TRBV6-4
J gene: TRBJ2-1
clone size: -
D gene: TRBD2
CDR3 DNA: TGTGCCAGCAGTGGCCTAGCGGGAGTAGACGAGCAGTTCTTC
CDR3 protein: CASSGLAGVDEQFF

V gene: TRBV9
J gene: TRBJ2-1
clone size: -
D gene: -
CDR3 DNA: TGTGCCAGCAGCCCCGGGACACACGAAAGCTCCTACAATGAGCAGTTCTTC
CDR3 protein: CASSPGTHESSYNEQFF

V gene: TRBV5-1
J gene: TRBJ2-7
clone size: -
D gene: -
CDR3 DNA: TGCGCCAGCAGCTTGGAGGGCGGGATGGGCTCCTACGAGCAGTACTTC
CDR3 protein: CASSLEGGMGSYEQYF

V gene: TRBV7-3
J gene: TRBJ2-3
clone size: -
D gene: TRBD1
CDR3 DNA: TGTGCCAGCAGCTCAGGGGGTTTCACAGATACGCAGTATTTT
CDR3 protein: CASSSGGFTDTQYF

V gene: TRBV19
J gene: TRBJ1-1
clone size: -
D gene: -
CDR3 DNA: TGTGCCAGTAGTTCAGATATTGGCACTGAAGCTTTCTTT
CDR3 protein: CASSSDIGTEAFF

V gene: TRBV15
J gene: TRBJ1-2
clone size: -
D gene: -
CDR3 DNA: TGTGCCACCAGCAGAGATCGGCGGGGTCACTATGGCTACACCTTC
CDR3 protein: CATSRDRRGHYGYTF

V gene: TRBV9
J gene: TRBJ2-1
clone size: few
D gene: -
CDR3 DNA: TGTGCCAGCAGCCCCGGGAGTACGAATGAGCAGTTCTTC
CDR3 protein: CASSPGSTNEQFF

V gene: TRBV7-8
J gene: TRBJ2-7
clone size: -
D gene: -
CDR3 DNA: TGTGCCAGCAGCTTGGGAGGGACAGGAGCCTACGAGCAGTACTTC
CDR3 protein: CASSLGGTGAYEQYF

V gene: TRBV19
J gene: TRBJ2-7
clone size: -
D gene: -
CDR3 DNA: TGTGCCAGTAGTATAGCGGGGGAATACGAGCAGTACTTC
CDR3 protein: CASSIAGEYEQYF

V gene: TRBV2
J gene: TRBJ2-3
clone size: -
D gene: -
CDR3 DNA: TGTGCCAGCAATATCGTGTTCACAGATACGCAGTATTTT
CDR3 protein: CASNIVFTDTQYF

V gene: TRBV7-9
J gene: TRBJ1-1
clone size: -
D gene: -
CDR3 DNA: TGTGCCAGCAGCGGCCGACAGGACATGAACACTGAAGCTTTCTTT
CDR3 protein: CASSGRQDMNTEAFF

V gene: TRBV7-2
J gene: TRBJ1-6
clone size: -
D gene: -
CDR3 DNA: TGTGCCAGCAGCTTTGAACATGCTCTCATTAATTCACCCCTCCACTTT
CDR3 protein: CASSFEHALINSPLHF

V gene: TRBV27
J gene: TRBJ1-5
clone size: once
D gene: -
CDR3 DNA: TGTGCCAGCAGTTTGGGGGAGGGAGGACAGCCCCAGCATTTT
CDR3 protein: CASSLGEGGQPQHF

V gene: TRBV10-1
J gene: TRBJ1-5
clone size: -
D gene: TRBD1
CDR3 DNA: TGCGCCAGCGGGGACAGGGGCGCAGGTCAGCCCCAGCATTTT
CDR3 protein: CASGDRGAGQPQHF

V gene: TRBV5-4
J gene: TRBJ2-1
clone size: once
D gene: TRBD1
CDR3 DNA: TGTGCCAGCAGCTTGGACAGGGGATCGTCCTACAATGAGCAGTTCTTC
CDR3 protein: CASSLDRGSSYNEQFF

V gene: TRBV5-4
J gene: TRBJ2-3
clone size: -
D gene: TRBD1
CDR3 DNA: TGTGCCAGCAGCTGGGGGGACAGGGAAGATACGCAGTATTTT
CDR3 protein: CASSWGDREDTQYF

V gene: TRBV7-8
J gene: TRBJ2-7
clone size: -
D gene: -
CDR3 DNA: TGTGCCAGCAGCTTAGTGGGGGGGCGGTTGGACGAGCAGTACTTC
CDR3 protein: CASSLVGGRLDEQYF

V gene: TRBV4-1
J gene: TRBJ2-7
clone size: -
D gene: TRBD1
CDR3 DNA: TGCGCCAGCAGCCACGGACAGGGGGCCGGGGCCTACGAGCAGTACTTC
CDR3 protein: CASSHGQGAGAYEQYF

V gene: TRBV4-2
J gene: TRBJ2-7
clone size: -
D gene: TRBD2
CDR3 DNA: TGTGCCAGCAGCCAAGACCTAGCGGGAAACTACGAGCAGTACTTC
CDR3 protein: CASSQDLAGNYEQYF

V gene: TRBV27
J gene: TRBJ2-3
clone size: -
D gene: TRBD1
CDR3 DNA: TGTGCCAGTGCCTTGGGACAGGGTTCAGATACGCAGTATTTT
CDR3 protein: CASALGQGSDTQYF

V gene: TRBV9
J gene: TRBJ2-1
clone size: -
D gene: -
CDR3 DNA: TGTGCCAGCAGCGTAGAATTTCAGGGCACGGAAAATGAGCAGTTCTTC
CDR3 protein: CASSVEFQGTENEQFF

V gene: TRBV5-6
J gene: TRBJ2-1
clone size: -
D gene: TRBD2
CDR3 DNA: TGTGCCAGCAGCTGGGCCCGGCTAGCGGGATTCAATGAGCAGTTCTTC
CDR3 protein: CASSWARLAGFNEQFF

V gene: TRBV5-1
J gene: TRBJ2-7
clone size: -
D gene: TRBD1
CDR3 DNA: TGCGCCAGCAGCTTACGACAGGGGGGATACGAGCAGTACTTC
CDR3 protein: CASSLRQGGYEQYF

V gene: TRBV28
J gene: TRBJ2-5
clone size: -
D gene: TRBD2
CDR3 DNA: TGTGCCAGCAGCCCGGGACTAGCGGGAGACTTAAAGACCCAGTACTTC
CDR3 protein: CASSPGLAGDLKTQYF

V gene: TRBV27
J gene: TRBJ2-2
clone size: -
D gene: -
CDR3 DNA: TGTGCCAGCAGTTTACACGATCGGACTGGGCTGTTTTTT
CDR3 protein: CASSLHDRTGLFF

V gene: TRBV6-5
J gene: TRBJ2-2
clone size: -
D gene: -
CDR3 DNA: TGTGCCAGCAGTTATCTAACGCCACTCACCGGGGAGCTGTTTTTT
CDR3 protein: CASSYLTPLTGELFF

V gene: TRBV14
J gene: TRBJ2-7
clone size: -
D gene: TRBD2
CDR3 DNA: TGTGCCAGCAGCCCCTATAGCGGGCCCTCCTACGAGCAGTACTTC
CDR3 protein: CASSPYSGPSYEQYF

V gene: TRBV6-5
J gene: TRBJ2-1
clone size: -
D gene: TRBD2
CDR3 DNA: TGTGCCAGCAGTGCCGGGACTAGCGGGAGAAATGAGCAGTTCTTC
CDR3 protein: CASSAGTSGRNEQFF

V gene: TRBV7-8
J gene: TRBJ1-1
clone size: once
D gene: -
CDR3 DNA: TGTGCCAGCAGCCAGGCAGGTATGAACACTGAAGCTTTCTTT
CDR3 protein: CASSQAGMNTEAFF

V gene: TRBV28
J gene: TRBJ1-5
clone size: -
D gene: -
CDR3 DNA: TGTGCCAGCAGTCTACGGGAGACTAGCAATCAGCCCCAGCATTTT
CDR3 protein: CASSLRETSNQPQHF

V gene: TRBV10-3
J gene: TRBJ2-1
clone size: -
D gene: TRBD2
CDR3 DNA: TGTGCCATCAGTGGCGACCCGGGACTAGCGGGAGGGGCTGAGCAGTTCTTC
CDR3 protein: CAISGDPGLAGGAEQFF

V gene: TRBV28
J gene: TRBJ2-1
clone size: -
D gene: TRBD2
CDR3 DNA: TGTGCCAGCAGTTTACCCAGCGGGAAGACCGAAGAGCAGTTCTTC
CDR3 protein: CASSLPSGKTEEQFF

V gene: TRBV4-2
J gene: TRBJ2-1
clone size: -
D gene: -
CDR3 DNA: TGTGCGGTCAGCGGCGCCTACAATGAGCAGTTCTTC
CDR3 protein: CAVSGAYNEQFF

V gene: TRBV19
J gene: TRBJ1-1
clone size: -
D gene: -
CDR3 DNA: TGTGCCAGTAGTAGCGGGACCGCGAACACTGAAGCTTTCTTT
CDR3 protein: CASSSGTANTEAFF

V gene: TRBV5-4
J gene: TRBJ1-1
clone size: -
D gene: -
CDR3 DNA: TGTGCCAGCAGCTTGGCCGGGCAGGGCGGCACTGAAGCTTTCTTT
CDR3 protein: CASSLAGQGGTEAFF

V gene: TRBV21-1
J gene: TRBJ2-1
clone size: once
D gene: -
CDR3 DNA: TGTGCCAGCACCGAAGGACTAGCGGGAGGGCCTGGAGAGCAGTTCTTC
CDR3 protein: CASTEGLAGGPGEQFF

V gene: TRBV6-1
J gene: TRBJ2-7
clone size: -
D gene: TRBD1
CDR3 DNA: TGTGCCAGCACCTGGACAGGGCCCTACGAGCAGTACTTC
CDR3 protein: CASTWTGPYEQYF

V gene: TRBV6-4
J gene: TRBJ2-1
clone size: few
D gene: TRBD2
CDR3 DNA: TGTGCCAGCAGTGACGGACTAGCGGGGGACTACAATGAGCAGTTCTTC
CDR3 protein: CASSDGLAGDYNEQFF

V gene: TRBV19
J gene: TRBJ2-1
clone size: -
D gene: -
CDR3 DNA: TGTGCCAGTAGTATAACTAGCAATACCTACAATGAGCAGTTCTTC
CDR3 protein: CASSITSNTYNEQFF

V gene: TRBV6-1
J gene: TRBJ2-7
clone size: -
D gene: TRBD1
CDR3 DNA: TGTGCCAGCTGGGGACAGGGGGCGGTCTACGAGCAGTACTTC
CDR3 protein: CASWGQGAVYEQYF

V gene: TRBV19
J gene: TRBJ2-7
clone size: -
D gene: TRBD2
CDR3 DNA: TGTGCCAGTAGTATAGCGAGCGGGAGCGAGCAGTACTTC
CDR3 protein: CASSIASGSEQYF

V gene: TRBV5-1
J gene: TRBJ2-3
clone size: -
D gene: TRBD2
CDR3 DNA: TGCGCCAGCACGAAGCGGGGCCAACCAGATACGCAGTATTTT
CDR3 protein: CASTKRGQPDTQYF

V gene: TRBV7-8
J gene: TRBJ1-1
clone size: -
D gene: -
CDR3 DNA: TGTGCCAGCAGCTTAGCGACGGGGTGGACTGAAGCTTTCTTT
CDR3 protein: CASSLATGWTEAFF

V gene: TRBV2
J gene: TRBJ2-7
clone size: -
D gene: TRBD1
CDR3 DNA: TGTGCCAGCAGTGAATATAGGGGGCTGTACGAGCAGTACTTC
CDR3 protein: CASSEYRGLYEQYF

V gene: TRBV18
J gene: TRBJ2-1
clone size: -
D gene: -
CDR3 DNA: TGTGCCAGCTCAGTGGACAGTAGCTCCTACAATGAGCAGTTCTTC
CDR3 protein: CASSVDSSSYNEQFF

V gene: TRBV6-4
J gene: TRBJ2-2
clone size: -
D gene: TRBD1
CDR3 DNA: TGTGCCAGCAACCTACAGGGGGACACCGGGGAGCTGTTTTTT
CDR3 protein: CASNLQGDTGELFF